One and the same sample provided the 20 T cell receptor beta chains below, sequenced in a study of shared clonotypes between healthy human individuals. The repertoire was sequenced with immunoSEQ multiplex PCR; TCRdb's copy has only in-frame clones and lacks some. Among about 120,000 clones, about 70% were seen once, and the ten largest hold about 23%. The sequenced sample was memory CD8+ T cells sorted from blood. Subset: CD45RO+ cells pooled with CCR7-negative TemRA cells. The receptor source for this set is a woman aged 30 to 39 in good health.

This chain connects TRBV28 to TRBJ2-7; maybe TRBD2 (6 bases). CDR1 and CDR2 (germline): MDHEN, SYDVKM. With 4 bases removed from V and 2 bases from J, the gap between germline ends came to 12 bases. This CDR3 is built from 14 residues. CDR3 in amino acids: CASSYRDLTYEQYF. In DNA form, the CDR3 reads TGTGCCAGCAGTTACCGGGACTTGACCTACGAGCAGTACTTC.

This chain links TRBV5-1 with TRBJ2-4, with TRBD2 matching over 10 bases. CDR3 length: 18 residues. After removal of 3 bases from V and 8 bases from J, the junction contained 17 bases not matched to a gene. Germline V CDR1 and CDR2: SGHRS, YFSETQ. The CDR3, as DNA: TGCGCCAGCAGCTCATCCCTCCTAGCGGGAGCAGGGGTAGACATTCAGTACTTC. Translating gives CASSSSLLAGAGVDIQYF.

The rearrangement joins TRBV25-1 to TRBJ2-5; no clear D gene. The DNA matches TRBJ2-7 better at its end, which makes the J call doubtful. The CDR3 has 11 amino acids. CDR1 MGHDK and CDR2 SYGVNS come from the germline V gene. The CDR3 DNA follows: TGTGCCAGCAGAGGAGTCTACGAGCAGTACTTC. Amino acid sequence: CASRGVYEQYF.

V and J are TRBV4-1 and TRBJ2-7; 8 bases are a match to TRBD2. The V and J ends lost 0 bases and 5 bases, in that order; junction bases with no gene match: 21. Germline V CDR1 and CDR2: MGHRA, YSYEKL. This CDR3 is built from 20 residues. This CDR3 reads CASSQDTGLTPGGPVNEQYF. Written as DNA, the CDR3 is TGCGCCAGCAGCCAAGATACGGGACTGACCCCGGGAGGGCCGGTGAACGAGCAGTACTTC.

The chain carries TRBV27 and TRBJ2-3; 9 bases are a match to TRBD2. In germline, CDR1 is MNHEY, CDR2 SMNVEV (reference sequence). Losses at the gene ends were 6 bases for V and 7 bases for J; bases not matched to a gene: 11. The CDR3 is made up of 15 amino acids. The CDR3 sequence: CASSPLLAGDNTQYF. CDR3 nucleotides: TGTGCCAGCAGCCCACTCTTAGCGGGGGATAATACGCAGTATTTT.

The CDR3 coding sequence is TGTGCCAGCAGCTCCAGACTAGAAGGCTCCTACGAGCAGTACTTC. It specifies CASSSRLEGSYEQYF. The chain joins TRBV5-5 to TRBJ2-7; possible D gene TRBD2, 6 bases. CDR3 length: 15 amino acids. CDR1 is SGHKS, CDR2 YYEKEE, per germline (reference sequence). The V and J ends lost 3 bases and 0 bases respectively, with 13 bases between them.

For this clone: Other DNA sequences in the sample encode the same CDR3. The J gene is TRBJ1-1, the V gene TRBV9; tentative D call: TRBD1 (5 bases). The CDR3 length is 14 residues. V lost 0 bases and J lost 6, with 12 bases in between. Germline loops: CDR1 SGDLS, CDR2 YYNGEE. CDR3 residues: CASSVAWGTAEAFF. The CDR3 DNA sequence: TGTGCCAGCAGCGTAGCTTGGGGGACCGCTGAAGCTTTCTTT. The variable domain in full, completed from reference TRBV9 and TRBJ1-1, reads DSGVTQTPKHLITATGQRVTLRCSPRSGDLSVYWYQQSLDQGLQFLIQYYNGEERAKGNILERFSAQQFPDLHSELNLSSLELGDSALYFCASSVAWGTAEAFFGQGTRLTVV.

The rearrangement uses TRBV9 and TRBJ2-3; D is ambiguous. Germline assignment: CDR1 SGDLS and CDR2 YYNGEE. The CDR3 has 18 residues. Trimming removed 0 bases from V and 0 bases from J, with 17 bases in between. The CDR3 reads CASSVVAGQEASTDTQYF. The CDR3 DNA is TGTGCCAGCAGCGTAGTGGCCGGGCAAGAGGCTAGCACAGATACGCAGTATTTT.

As regards this clone: A much larger clone lies one base from this, so it may be a read error. Other DNA sequences in this sample translate to the same CDR3. The chain is built from TRBV6-1 and TRBJ2-5; D is ambiguous. V was trimmed by 6 bases and J by 8 bases, leaving 19 bases between them. Germline CDR1 MNHNS, CDR2 SASEGT. The CDR3 is 14 amino acids. The CDR3 region is CASSDQEAHETQYF. CDR3 DNA sequence: TGTGCCAGCAGCGATCAAGAAGCTCATGAAACCCAGTACTTC.

Only a few counts were recorded for this clone. The chain combines TRBV2 with TRBJ1-1; no clear D gene. CDR3 length: 14 amino acids. V was trimmed by 0 bases and J by 11 bases, leaving 16 bases between them. CDR1 is SNHLY, CDR2 FYNNEI, per germline. The CDR3 here is CASSEAAPPVSAFF. CDR3 DNA: TGTGCCAGCAGTGAAGCGGCGCCCCCGGTCAGCGCTTTCTTT. Together with reference TRBV2 and TRBJ1-1, the CDR3 gives the full variable domain: EPEVTQTPSHQVTQMGQEVILRCVPISNHLYFYWYRQILGQKVEFLVSFYNNEISEKSEIFDDQFSVERPDGSNFTLKIRSTKLEDSAMYFCASSEAAPPVSAFFGQGTRLTVV.

The chain carries TRBV7-2 and TRBJ2-7; D uncertain. The CDR3 has 13 amino acids. Trimming removed 5 bases at V and 3 bases at J, with 11 bases between. CDR1 is SGHTA, CDR2 FQGNSA, per germline. Written as DNA, the CDR3 is TGTGCCAGCAGCCTTCGAAGAGACTACGAGCAGTACTTC. It codes for CASSLRRDYEQYF.

The chain has TRBV29-1 and TRBJ1-2; TRBD1 matches 11 bases. CDR1 is SQVTM, CDR2 ANQGSEA, per germline. V shed 1 base, J shed 2 bases, and the junction held 12 bases outside the gene matches. CDR3 length: 18 residues. The CDR3 DNA follows: TGCAGCGTTGAAGGTATCCAGGACAGGGGGCTGTACAACTATGGCTACACCTTC. Residues: CSVEGIQDRGLYNYGYTF.

J is TRBJ1-5 and V is TRBV2, with 7 bases fitting TRBD1. The V gene end was trimmed by 4 bases and the J gene end by 4 bases; junction bases not matched to a gene: 4. CDR1 is SNHLY, CDR2 FYNNEI, per germline. This CDR3 is built from 14 residues. The CDR3 DNA reads as TGTGCCAGCAGTGTCTGGGACAGAAATCAGCCCCAGCATTTT. Amino acid sequence: CASSVWDRNQPQHF. The whole variable domain, remainder taken from reference TRBV2 and TRBJ1-5, is EPEVTQTPSHQVTQMGQEVILRCVPISNHLYFYWYRQILGQKVEFLVSFYNNEISEKSEIFDDQFSVERPDGSNFTLKIRSTKLEDSAMYFCASSVWDRNQPQHFGDGTRLSIL.

The chain uses TRBV19 and TRBJ1-1; unclear D gene. The CDR3 is 15 amino acids. Germline values: CDR1 LNHDA, CDR2 SQIVND (reference sequence). V was shortened by 4 bases and J by 1 base, with 13 bases between the two germline ends. CDR3 bases: TGTGCCAGTAGTAAGCCGTCAGCGCCGAACACTGAAGCTTTCTTT. Amino acid sequence: CASSKPSAPNTEAFF.

This rearrangement joins TRBV6-5 to TRBJ1-2, with 7 bases lining up with TRBD1. The junction had 10 bases not matched to a gene; V was cut back by 5 bases and J by 7 bases. The CDR3 is made up of 14 amino acids. CDR1 MNHEY and CDR2 SVGAGI come from the germline V gene. Here the CDR3 DNA reads TGTGCCAGCAGTCGTCAGGGGGGCGGTGGTGGCTACACCTTC. Its translation: CASSRQGGGGGYTF.

The chain employs TRBV28 and TRBJ1-1, with a tentative D call TRBD1 (5 bases). The CDR3 runs 14 residues. V gave up 7 bases and J gave up 3 bases, with 15 bases separating them. Germline loops: CDR1 MDHEN, CDR2 SYDVKM. In DNA, the CDR3 is TGTGCCAGCAATCGCCGGGGGGAACACACTGAAGCTTTCTTT. Protein product: CASNRRGEHTEAFF.

The chain employs TRBV4-1 and TRBJ2-7, with TRBD2 matching 10 bases. From germline, CDR1 is MGHRA and CDR2 YSYEKL. V dropped 3 bases and J dropped 2; count of bases not matched to a gene: 13. The CDR3 extends over 18 amino acids. The CDR3 DNA sequence: TGCGCCAGCAGCCAGACCTATTCTCTAGCGGGAGCCACCTACGAGCAGTACTTC. Protein product: CASSQTYSLAGATYEQYF.

This clone was seen only once. The chain couples TRBV5-1 to TRBJ2-2; no clear D. V dropped 7 bases and J dropped 7 bases, with 8 bases sitting between them. The CDR3 covers 11 residues. Per germline, CDR1 SGHRS and CDR2 YFSETQ. The CDR3: CASRYHGELFF. CDR3 nucleotide sequence: TGCGCCAGCCGGTATCACGGGGAGCTGTTTTTT.

The V call is TRBV7-8, the J call TRBJ2-7; 9 bases are shared with TRBD1. The CDR3 length is 16 residues. CDR1 is SGHVS, CDR2 FQNEAQ, per germline. The trim removed 5 bases at V and 2 bases at J, leaving 10 bases unmatched. CDR3 in amino acids: CASSANRDREAYEQYF. Here the CDR3 DNA reads TGTGCCAGCAGCGCCAACCGGGACAGGGAGGCCTACGAGCAGTACTTC.

The chain links TRBV19 to TRBJ2-2; D gene unclear. Germline CDR1 LNHDA, CDR2 SQIVND (reference sequence). Trimming took off 3 bases at V and 6 bases at J, with 14 bases between the two ends. The CDR3 is made up of 15 amino acids. CDR3 amino acids: CASSINSYQSGELFF. CDR3 coding DNA: TGTGCCAGTAGTATTAACAGCTACCAGTCCGGGGAGCTGTTTTTT.